The TCR beta chain described here comes from a study of T cell repertoires in cytomegalovirus infection (dated by TCRdb to between 2017 and 2020). In the study overall: Donor HLA type was relevant to the analysis, because carriage of CMV infection together with the matching HLA type was indicated by public TCR beta signatures.

As concerns this clonotype: Its cognate antigen has yet to be identified. Base qualities are missing; no much larger clone stands one base away.

The paper as a whole reports these results and caveats: The ex vivo response was dominated by HLA-C-restricted CMV-specific TCR beta clonotypes, which also provided the single most frequent clonotype in two of eight donors. Cumulative frequency of public TCR beta family members discriminated carriers of CMV infection plus the relevant HLA type in this cohort and an independent roughly 330-donor cohort.

The instrument given in TCRdb is Illumina HiSeq 1500. TCRdb reworked the public reads: Q25 trimming with fastp, MiXCR clone assembly, productive beta chains retained. Rows are unified per CDR3 protein, each entry keeping the most common DNA and genes. The sample table contains hundreds of thousands of distinct CDR3 sequences; only one count was recorded for approximately 40% of them. Jointly, the top ten make up under 3.5% of the sample. Measured from the cysteine to the phenylalanine, the CDR3 is 12 residues long. Only the CDR3 region is kept as DNA, spanning 36 bases read in frame from base 1. V and J lose 11 bases and 0 bases, and a span of 10 bases separates them. CDR1 is given as MDHEN and CDR2 as SYDVKM, both from the germline V gene.

The sequence derives from a human donor in good health (CMV status not recorded). Some clones in this sample may be carry-over from other donors' samples. The sample comprised PBMCs. This sequence uses TRBV28 and TRBJ1-2; no D segment can be confidently identified. CDR3 loop: CAAKASNYGYTF. DNA sequence: TGTGCCGCCAAGGCTTCTAACTATGGCTACACCTTC.